This TCR beta chain was sequenced for a study of T cell repertoires in cytomegalovirus infection. TCRdb processed the reads anew with MiXCR; each CDR3 protein has one entry. The data contain 450,000 to 650,000 distinct CDR3 sequences, around 27% of them seen just once; the ten biggest clones take up roughly 13%. Germline trimming cut 4 bases from V and 2 bases from J; bases unmatched to any gene: 5. This CDR3 contains 17 residues. In germline, CDR1 is LNHDA, CDR2 SQIVND (reference sequence). This clonotype was found a few times. What it binds is unknown. Findings of the study overall: Frequencies of public TCR beta families were cumulated, and this identified carriers of CMV plus the relevant HLA.

The sequence derives from a human donor in good health (CMV status not recorded). Some clones in this sample may be carry-over from other donors' samples. This rearrangement joins TRBV19 to TRBJ2-5; TRBD2 agrees at 15 bases. Material: PBMCs. CDR3: CASSTWTSGRAQETQYF. CDR3 in DNA: TGTGCCAGTAGTACCTGGACTAGCGGGAGGGCGCAAGAGACCCAGTACTTC.